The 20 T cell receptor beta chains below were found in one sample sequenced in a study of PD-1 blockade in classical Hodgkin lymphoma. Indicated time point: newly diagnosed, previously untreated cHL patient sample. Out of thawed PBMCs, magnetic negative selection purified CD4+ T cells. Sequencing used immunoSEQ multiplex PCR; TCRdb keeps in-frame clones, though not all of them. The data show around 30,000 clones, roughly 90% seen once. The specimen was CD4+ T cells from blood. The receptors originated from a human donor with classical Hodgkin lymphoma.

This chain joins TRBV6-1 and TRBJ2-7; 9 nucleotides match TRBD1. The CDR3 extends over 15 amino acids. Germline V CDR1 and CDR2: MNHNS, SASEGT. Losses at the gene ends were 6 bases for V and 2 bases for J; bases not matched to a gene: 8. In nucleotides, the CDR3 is TGTGCCAGCAGACCGGGACAGGGAGGGACCTACGAGCAGTACTTC. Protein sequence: CASRPGQGGTYEQYF.

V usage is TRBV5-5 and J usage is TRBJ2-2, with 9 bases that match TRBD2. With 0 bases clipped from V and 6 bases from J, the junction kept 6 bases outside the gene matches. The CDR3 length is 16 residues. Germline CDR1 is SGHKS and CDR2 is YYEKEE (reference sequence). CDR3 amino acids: CASSLVLTSGPGELFF. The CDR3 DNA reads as TGTGCCAGCAGCTTGGTCCTGACTAGCGGCCCCGGGGAGCTGTTTTTT.

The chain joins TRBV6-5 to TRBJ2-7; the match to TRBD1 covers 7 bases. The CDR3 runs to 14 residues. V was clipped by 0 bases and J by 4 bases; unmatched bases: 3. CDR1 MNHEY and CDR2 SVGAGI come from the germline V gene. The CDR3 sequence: CASSYSTGMYEQYF. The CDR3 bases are TGTGCCAGCAGTTACTCGACAGGGATGTACGAGCAGTACTTC.

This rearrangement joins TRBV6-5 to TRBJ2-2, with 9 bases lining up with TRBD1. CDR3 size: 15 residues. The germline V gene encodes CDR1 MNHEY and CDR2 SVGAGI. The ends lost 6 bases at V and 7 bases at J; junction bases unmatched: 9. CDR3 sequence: CASRTGTGSGGELFF. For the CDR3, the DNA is TGTGCCAGCAGAACCGGGACAGGGTCAGGCGGGGAGCTGTTTTTT.

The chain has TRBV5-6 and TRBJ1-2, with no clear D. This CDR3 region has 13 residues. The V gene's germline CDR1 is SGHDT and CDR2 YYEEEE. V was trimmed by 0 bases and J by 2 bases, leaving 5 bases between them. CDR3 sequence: CASSLDRNYGYTF. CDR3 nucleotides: TGTGCCAGCAGCTTGGACAGAAACTATGGCTACACCTTC.

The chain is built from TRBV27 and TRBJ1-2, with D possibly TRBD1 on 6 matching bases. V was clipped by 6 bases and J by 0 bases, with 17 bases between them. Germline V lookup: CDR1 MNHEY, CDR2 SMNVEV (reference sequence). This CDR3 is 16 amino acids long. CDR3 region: CASSQRGGQPNYGYTF. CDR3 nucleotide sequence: TGTGCCAGCAGCCAAAGGGGCGGACAGCCTAACTATGGCTACACCTTC.

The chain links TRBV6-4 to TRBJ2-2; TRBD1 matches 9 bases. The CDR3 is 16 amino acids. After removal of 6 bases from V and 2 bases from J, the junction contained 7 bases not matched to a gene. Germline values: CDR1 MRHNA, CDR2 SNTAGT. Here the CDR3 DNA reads TGTGCCAGCAGGGCACAGGGGGCCACCAACACCGGGGAGCTGTTTTTT. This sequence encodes CASRAQGATNTGELFF.

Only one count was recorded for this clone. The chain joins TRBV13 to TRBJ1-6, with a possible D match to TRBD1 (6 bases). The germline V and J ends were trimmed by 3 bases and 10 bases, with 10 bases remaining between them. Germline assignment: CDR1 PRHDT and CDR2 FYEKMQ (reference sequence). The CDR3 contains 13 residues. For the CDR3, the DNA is TGTGCCAGCAGCTTGATCAGGGGCTCACCCCTCCACTTT. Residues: CASSLIRGSPLHF.

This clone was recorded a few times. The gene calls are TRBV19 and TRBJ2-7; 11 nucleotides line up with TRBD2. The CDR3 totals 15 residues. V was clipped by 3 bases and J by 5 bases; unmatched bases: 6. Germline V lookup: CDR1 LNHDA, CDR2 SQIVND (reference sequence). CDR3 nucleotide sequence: TGTGCCAGTAGTATTACTAGCGGGAGTCCGAACGAGCAGTACTTC. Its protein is CASSITSGSPNEQYF. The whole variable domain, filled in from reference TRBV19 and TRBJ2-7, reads DGGITQSPKYLFRKEGQNVTLSCEQNLNHDAMYWYRQDPGQGLRLIYYSQIVNDFQKGDIAEGYSVSREKKESFPLTVTSAQKNPTAFYLCASSITSGSPNEQYFGPGTRLTVT.

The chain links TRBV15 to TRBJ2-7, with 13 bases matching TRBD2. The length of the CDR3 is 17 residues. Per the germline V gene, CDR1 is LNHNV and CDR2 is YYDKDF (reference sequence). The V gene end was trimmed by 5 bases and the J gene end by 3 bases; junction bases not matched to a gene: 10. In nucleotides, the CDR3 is TGTGCCACCAGCCTTGAGCCGGGACTAGCGGGAATCTACGAGCAGTACTTC. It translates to CATSLEPGLAGIYEQYF.

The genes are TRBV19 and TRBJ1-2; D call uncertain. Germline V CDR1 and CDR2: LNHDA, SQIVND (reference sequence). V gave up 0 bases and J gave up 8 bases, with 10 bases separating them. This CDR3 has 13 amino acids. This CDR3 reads CASSIEVSLGYTF. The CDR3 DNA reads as TGTGCCAGTAGTATAGAAGTCTCTCTGGGCTACACCTTC.

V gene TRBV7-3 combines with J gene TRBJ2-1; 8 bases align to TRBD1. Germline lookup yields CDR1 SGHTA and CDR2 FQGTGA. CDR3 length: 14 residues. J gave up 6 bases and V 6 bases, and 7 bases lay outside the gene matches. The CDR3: CASSQDRGSNEQFF. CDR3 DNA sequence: TGTGCCAGCAGTCAAGACAGGGGCTCCAATGAGCAGTTCTTC.

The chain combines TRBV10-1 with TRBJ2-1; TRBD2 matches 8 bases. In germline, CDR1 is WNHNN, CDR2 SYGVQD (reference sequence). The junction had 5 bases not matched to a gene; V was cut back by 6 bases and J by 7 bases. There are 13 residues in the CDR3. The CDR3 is CASSWTSRNEQFF. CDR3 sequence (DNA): TGCGCCAGCAGCTGGACTAGCAGAAATGAGCAGTTCTTC.

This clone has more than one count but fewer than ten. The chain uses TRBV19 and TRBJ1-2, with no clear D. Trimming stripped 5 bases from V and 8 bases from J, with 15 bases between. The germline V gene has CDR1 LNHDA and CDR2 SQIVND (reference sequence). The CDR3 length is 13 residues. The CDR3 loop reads CASSPMTESGYTF. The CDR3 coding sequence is TGTGCCAGTAGTCCCATGACGGAGTCGGGCTACACCTTC.

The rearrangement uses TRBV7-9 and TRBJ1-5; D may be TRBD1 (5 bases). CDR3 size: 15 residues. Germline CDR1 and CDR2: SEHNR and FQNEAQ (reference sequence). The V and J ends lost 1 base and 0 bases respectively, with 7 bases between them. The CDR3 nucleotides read TGTGCCAGCAGCTTAGGAGGGGCTAGCAATCAGCCCCAGCATTTT. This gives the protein CASSLGGASNQPQHF.

This CDR3 reads CSVGGSGNQPQHF. The CDR3 coding sequence is TGCAGCGTTGGCGGTTCAGGCAATCAGCCCCAGCATTTT. This chain uses TRBV29-1 with TRBJ1-5; D gene uncertain. Germline values: CDR1 SQVTM, CDR2 ANQGSEA. The CDR3 runs to 13 residues. V was trimmed by 4 bases and J by 2 bases, leaving 9 bases between them.

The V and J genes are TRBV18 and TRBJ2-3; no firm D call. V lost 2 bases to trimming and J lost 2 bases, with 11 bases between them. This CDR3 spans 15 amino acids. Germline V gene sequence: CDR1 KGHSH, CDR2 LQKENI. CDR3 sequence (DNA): TGTGCCAGCTCACCAGTAGACTTTTACACAGATACGCAGTATTTT. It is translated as CASSPVDFYTDTQYF.

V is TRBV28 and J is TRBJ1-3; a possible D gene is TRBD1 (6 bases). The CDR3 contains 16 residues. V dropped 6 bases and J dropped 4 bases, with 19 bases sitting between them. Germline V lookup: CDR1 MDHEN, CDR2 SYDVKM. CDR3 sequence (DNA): TGTGCCAGCAGCTCCACTGCGGGGGCGCGGGGAAACACCATATATTTT. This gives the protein CASSSTAGARGNTIYF.

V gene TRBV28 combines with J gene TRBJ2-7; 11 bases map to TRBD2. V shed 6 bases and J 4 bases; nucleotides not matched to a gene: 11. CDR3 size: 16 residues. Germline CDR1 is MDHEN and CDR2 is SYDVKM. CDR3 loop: CASRPSGTSGLYEQYF. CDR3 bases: TGTGCCAGCAGGCCGTCCGGGACTAGCGGTCTTTACGAGCAGTACTTC. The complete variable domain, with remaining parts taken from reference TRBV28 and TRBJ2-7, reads DVKVTQSSRYLVKRTGEKVFLECVQDMDHENMFWYRQDPGLGLRLIYFSYDVKMKEKGDIPEGYSVSREKKERFSLILESASTNQTSMYLCASRPSGTSGLYEQYFGPGTRLTVT.

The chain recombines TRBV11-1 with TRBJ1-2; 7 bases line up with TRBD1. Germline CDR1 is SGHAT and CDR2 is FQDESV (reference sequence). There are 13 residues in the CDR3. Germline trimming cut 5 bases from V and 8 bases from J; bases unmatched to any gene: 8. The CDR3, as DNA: TGTGCCAGCAGCCCGTACAGGGGAGGGGGCTACACCTTC. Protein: CASSPYRGGGYTF.